The rows below give T cell receptor beta chains drawn from one sample of a study of identifying expanded T cells in peripheral blood. Generated by immunoSEQ multiplex PCR, the TCRdb table keeps only in-frame clones and is missing some. Found here are approximately 90,000 clones, roughly 86% of them singletons; the top ten hold approximately 4%. Source material: blood. These receptors all stem from a person aged 18-70 years in good health. The CDR3 runs from the conserved cysteine through the conserved F or W. The order of the fields is J gene, V gene, CDR3 protein.

>TRBJ1-1|TRBV6-6
CASRSVNMNTEAFF
>TRBJ2-2|TRBV5-1
CASSLDGASELFF
>TRBJ2-7|TRBV5-1
CASSLVASGSYEQYF
>TRBJ2-2|TRBV5-1
CASSLVSGTGELFF
>TRBJ2-1|TRBV4-2
CASSQASGTGYNEQFF
>TRBJ1-2|TRBV28
CASSLGQALPYGYTF
>TRBJ1-1|TRBV5-1
CASSSSGTVNTEAFF
>TRBJ2-7|TRBV7-9
CASSVGTSGSIGFEQYF
>TRBJ2-1|TRBV4-3
CASSQESGRESVEQFF
>TRBJ2-5|TRBV5-6
CASSLGVEETQYF
>TRBJ2-7|TRBV5-6
CASSSTGAAYEQYF
>TRBJ2-2|TRBV28
CASSLIGGSGTGELFF
>TRBJ1-3|TRBV28
CASSPWVEEAGNTIYF
>TRBJ2-7|TRBV19
CASSFVAGGTYEQYF
>TRBJ1-4|TRBV6-1
CASSEPTNEKLFF
>TRBJ1-5|TRBV5-5
CASSLEGTNQPQHF